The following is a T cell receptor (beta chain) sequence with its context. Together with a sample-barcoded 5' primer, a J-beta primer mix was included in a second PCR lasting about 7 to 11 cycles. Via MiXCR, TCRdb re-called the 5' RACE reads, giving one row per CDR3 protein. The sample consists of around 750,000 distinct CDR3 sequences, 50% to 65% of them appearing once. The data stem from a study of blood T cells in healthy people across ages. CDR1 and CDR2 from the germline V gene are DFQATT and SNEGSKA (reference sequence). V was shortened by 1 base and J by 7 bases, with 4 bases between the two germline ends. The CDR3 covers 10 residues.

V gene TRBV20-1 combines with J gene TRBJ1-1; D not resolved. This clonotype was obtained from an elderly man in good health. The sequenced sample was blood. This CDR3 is CSARVIEAFF. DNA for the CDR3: TGCAGTGCTAGAGTTATTGAAGCTTTCTTT.